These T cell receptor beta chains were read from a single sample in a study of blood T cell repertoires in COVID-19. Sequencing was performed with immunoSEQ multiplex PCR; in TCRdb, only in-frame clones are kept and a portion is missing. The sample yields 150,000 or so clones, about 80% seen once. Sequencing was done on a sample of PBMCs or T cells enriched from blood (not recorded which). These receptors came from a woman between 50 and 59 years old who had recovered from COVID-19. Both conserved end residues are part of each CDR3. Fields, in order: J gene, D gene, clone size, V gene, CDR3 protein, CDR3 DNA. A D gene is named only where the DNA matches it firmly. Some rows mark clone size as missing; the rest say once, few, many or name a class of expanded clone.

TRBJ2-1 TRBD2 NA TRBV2 CASSLGGGVPPQFF TGTGCCAGCTCTCTCGGCGGGGGGGTCCCCCCGCAGTTCTTC
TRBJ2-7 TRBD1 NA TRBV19 CASSIRDRIYEQYF TGTGCCAGTAGTATACGGGACAGGATCTACGAGCAGTACTTC
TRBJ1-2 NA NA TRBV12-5 CASGLWGHGYTF TGTGCTAGTGGCCTCTGGGGCCATGGCTACACCTTC
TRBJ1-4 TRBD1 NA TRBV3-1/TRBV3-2 CASRARGLREKLFF TGTGCCAGCAGGGCCAGGGGGCTTCGAGAAAAACTGTTTTTT
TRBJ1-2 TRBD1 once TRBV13 CASSLFRDRVDYGYTF TGTGCCAGCAGCTTATTTAGGGACAGGGTAGACTATGGCTACACCTTC
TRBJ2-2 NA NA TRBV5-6 CASSLRVTANTGELFF TGTGCCAGCAGCTTGAGAGTGACAGCGAACACCGGGGAGCTGTTTTTT
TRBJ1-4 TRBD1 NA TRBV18 CASTPVRGQGNEKLFF TGTGCCAGCACTCCCGTCCGAGGACAGGGGAATGAAAAACTGTTTTTT
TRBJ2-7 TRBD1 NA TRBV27 CASSLGTGGSYEQYF TGTGCCAGCAGTTTGGGGACAGGTGGCTCCTACGAGCAGTACTTC
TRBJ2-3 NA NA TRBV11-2 CASSLGRLALSTDTQYF TGTGCCAGCAGCTTAGGCCGGCTAGCCCTCAGCACAGATACGCAGTATTTT
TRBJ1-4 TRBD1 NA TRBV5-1 CASSAGQGGTNEKLFF TGCGCCAGCAGCGCCGGACAGGGGGGAACTAATGAAAAACTGTTTTTT
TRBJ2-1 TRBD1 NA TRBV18 CASSPVGTGTNNEQFF TGTGCCAGCTCACCAGTCGGGACAGGGACCAACAATGAGCAGTTCTTC
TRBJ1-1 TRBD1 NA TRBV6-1 CASSEGSGGYTEAFF TGTGCCAGCAGTGAAGGCTCAGGGGGATACACTGAAGCTTTCTTT
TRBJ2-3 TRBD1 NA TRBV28 CASSKRTGADTQYF TGTGCCAGCAGTAAACGGACAGGGGCAGATACGCAGTATTTT
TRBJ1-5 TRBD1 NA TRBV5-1 CASSLGTGGNQPQHF TGCGCCAGCAGCTTGGGGACAGGTGGCAATCAGCCCCAGCATTTT